This T cell receptor (beta chain) was identified in a study of blood T cell repertoires in COVID-19. The overall study: PBMCs, B-cell-depleted T cells, or T cells provided the cDNA or gDNA that made up the material.

Followed longitudinally, the Seattle patients had been enrolled during active infection. Per the germline V gene, CDR1 is SEHNR and CDR2 is FQNEAQ (reference sequence). J gave up 5 bases and V 2 bases, and 2 bases lay outside the gene matches. The CDR3 extends over 13 amino acids. Authors' data handling: Amplification of reference gene primers provided the estimated nucleated cell counts. Data came from immunoSEQ multiplex PCR; TCRdb stores just in-frame clones and leaves some out. The DNA was the basis for D and trimming; V, J and clone size are from that table. The data hold approximately 460,000 clones, with 89% observed a single time.

The chain recombines TRBV7-9 with TRBJ2-5; 7 bases fit TRBD2. This clonotype originated in a man younger than 35 with COVID-19, enrolled during active disease. The sample was peripheral blood. CDR3 bases: TGTGCCAGCAGCTTAAGTAGCGGGGAGACCCAGTACTTC. This translates into CASSLSSGETQYF.